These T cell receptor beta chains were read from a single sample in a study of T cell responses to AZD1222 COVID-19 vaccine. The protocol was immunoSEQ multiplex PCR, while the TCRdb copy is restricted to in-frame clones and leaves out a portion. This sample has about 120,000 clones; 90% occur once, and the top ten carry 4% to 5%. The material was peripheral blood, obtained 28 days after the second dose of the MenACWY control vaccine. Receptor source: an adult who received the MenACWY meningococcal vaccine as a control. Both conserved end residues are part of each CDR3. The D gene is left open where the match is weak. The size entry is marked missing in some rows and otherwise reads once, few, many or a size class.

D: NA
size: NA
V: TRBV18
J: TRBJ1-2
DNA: TGTGCCAGCTCTCCCACCCCTCCACACGACCCAGGCCGTAACTATGGCTACACCTTC
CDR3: CASSPTPPHDPGRNYGYTF

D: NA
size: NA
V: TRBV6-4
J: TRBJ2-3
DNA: TGTGCCAGCAGTGCCCAAGTAGGAGATACGCAGTATTTT
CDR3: CASSAQVGDTQYF

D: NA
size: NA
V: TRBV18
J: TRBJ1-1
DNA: TGTGCCAGCTCACCACGGGCGGAAGAAGCTTTCTTT
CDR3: CASSPRAEEAFF

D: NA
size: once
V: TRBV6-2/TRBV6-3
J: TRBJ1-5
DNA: TGTGCCAGCAGTTCGGACGGTCTCAATCAGCCCCAGCATTTT
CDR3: CASSSDGLNQPQHF

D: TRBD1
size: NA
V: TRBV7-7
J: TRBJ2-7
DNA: TGTGCCAGCGGATTACCACCAAATCGGGACCGGGACAGGTCCCCTCCCTACGAGCAGTACTTC
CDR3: CASGLPPNRDRDRSPPYEQYF

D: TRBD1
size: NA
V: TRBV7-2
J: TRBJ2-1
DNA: TGTGCCAGCAGCTTAGCTTGGGACAGGGGTGATGAGCAGTTCTTC
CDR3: CASSLAWDRGDEQFF

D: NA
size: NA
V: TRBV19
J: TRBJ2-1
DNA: TGTGCCAGTAGTATACAGGGCCCCAGCTCCTACAATGAGCAGTTCTTC
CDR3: CASSIQGPSSYNEQFF

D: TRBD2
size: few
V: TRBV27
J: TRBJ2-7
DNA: TGTGCCAGCAGCCGGAGTGTGGGACTAGCATACGAGCAGTACTTC
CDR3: CASSRSVGLAYEQYF

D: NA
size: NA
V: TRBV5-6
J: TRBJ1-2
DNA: TGTGCCAGCAGCTTACCCAACAGGATTCGGTATGGCTACACCTTC
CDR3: CASSLPNRIRYGYTF

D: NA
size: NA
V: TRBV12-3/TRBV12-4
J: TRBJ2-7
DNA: TGTGCCAGCAGTTTATCAGGTACCTACGAGCAGTACTTC
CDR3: CASSLSGTYEQYF

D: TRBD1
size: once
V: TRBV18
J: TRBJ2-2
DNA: TGTGCCAGCTCACCACGTACAGGGGTTACCGGGGAGCTGTTTTTT
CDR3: CASSPRTGVTGELFF

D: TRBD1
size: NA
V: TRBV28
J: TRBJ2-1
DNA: TGTGCCAGCAGTTGGGACAGGCCATTCCTTTACAATGAGCAGTTCTTC
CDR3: CASSWDRPFLYNEQFF